This note documents a single T cell receptor (beta chain) sequence. The antigen is not known. This CDR3 contains 15 residues. Germline-derived CDR1 and CDR2 are SEHNR and FQNEAQ (reference sequence). V shed 5 bases, J shed 3 bases, and the junction held 3 bases outside the gene matches. This entry belongs to a study of cytomegalovirus exposure and HLA in healthy donors. The PCR ran on 60 Vbeta and 13 Jbeta primers. Profiling relied on immunoSEQ multiplex PCR, and the TCRdb table lists in-frame clones only, not all of them. This table holds under 200,000 clones, more than 65% found once. General study findings and limits: In a later analysis, several top co-occurrence clusters appeared linked to parvovirus B19, influenza, CMV and Epstein-Barr virus.

The sequence came from a woman aged 40 to 50 in good health and CMV-seropositive. Sequenced material: PBMCs. The chain is built from TRBV7-9 and TRBJ2-7; 14 bases fit TRBD2. The CDR3, as DNA: TGTGCCAGCAGCCAGGGGACTAGCGGGAGCTACGAGCAGTACTTC. Translated, it gives CASSQGTSGSYEQYF.